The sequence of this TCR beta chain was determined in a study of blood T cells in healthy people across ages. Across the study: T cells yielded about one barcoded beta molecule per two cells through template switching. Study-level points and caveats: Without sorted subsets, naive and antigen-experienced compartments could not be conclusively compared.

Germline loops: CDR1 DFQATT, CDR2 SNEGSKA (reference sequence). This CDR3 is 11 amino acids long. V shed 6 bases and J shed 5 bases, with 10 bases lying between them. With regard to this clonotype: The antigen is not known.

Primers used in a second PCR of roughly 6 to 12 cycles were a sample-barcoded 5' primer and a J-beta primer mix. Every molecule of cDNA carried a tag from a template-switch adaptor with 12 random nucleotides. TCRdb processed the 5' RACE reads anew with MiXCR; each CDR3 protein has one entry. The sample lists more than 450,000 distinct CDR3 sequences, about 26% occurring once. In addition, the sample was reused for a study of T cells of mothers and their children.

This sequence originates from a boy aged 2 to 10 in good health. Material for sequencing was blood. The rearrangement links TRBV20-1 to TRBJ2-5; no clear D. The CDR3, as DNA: TGCAGTGCCGAGACCGGGGAGACCCAGTACTTC. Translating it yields CSAETGETQYF.